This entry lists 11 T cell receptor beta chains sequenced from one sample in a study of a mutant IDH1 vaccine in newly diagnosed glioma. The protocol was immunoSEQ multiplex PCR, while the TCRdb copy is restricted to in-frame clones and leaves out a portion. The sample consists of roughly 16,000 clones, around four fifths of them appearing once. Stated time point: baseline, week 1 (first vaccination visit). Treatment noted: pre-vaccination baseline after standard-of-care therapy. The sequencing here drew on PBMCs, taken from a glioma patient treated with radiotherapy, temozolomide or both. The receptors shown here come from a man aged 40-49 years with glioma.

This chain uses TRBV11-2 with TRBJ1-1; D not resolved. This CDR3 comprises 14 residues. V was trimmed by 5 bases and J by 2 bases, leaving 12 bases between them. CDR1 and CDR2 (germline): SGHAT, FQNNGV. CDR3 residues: CASSLGGSNTEAFF. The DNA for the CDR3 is TGTGCCAGCAGCCTCGGCGGGAGTAACACTGAAGCTTTCTTT.

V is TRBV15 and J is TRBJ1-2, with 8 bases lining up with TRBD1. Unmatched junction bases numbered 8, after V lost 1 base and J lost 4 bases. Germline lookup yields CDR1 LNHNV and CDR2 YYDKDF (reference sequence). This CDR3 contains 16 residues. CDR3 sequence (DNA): TGTGCCACCAGCAGAGGTTCCAGGGACAGGTCCTATGGCTACACCTTC. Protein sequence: CATSRGSRDRSYGYTF. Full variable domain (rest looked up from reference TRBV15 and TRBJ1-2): DAMVIQNPRYQVTQFGKPVTLSCSQTLNHNVMYWYQQKSSQAPKLLFHYYDKDFNNEADTPDNFQSRRPNTSFCFLDIRSPGLGDTAMYLCATSRGSRDRSYGYTFGSGTRLTVV.

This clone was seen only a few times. The CDR3 DNA sequence: TGTGCCAGCAGCTTAGCGACTAGCGGGAGGTACTTC. As protein: CASSLATSGRYF. V usage is TRBV7-2 and J usage is TRBJ2-7; 12 bases are shared with TRBD2. CDR1 and CDR2 (germline): SGHTA, FQGNSA. The V and J ends lost 0 bases and 12 bases, in that order; junction bases with no gene match: 0. The CDR3 sequence is 12 residues long.

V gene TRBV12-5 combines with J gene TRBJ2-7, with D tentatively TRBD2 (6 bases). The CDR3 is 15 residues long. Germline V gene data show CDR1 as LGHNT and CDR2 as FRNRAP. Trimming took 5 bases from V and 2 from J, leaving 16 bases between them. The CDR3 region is CASGGRDFYTYEQYF. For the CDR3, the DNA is TGTGCTAGTGGTGGGCGGGACTTCTATACCTACGAGCAGTACTTC.

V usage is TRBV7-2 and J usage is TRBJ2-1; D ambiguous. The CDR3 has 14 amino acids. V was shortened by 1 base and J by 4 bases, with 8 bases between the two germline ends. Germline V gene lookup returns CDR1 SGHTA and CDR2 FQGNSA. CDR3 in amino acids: CASSLGFAYNEQFF. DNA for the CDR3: TGTGCCAGCAGCTTAGGATTTGCATACAATGAGCAGTTCTTC.

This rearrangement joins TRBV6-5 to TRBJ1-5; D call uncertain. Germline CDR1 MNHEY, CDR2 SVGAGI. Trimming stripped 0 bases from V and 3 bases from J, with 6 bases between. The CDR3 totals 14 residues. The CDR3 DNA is TGTGCCAGCAGTTACTCAGGCCACAATCAGCCCCAGCATTTT. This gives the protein CASSYSGHNQPQHF.

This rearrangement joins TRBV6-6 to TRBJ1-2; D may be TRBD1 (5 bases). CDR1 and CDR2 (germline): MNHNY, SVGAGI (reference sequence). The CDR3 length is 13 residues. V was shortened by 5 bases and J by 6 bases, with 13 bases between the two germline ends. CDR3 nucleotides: TGTGCCAGCAGTAATGGAGGGGCGGATGGCTACACCTTC. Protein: CASSNGGADGYTF.

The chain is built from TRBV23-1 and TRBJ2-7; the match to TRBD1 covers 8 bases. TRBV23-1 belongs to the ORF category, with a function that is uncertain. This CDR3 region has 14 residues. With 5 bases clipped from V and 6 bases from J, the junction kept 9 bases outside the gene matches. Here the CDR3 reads CASSRQGTPFEQYV. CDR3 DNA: TGCGCCAGCAGTAGACAGGGGACCCCTTTCGAGCAGTACGTC.

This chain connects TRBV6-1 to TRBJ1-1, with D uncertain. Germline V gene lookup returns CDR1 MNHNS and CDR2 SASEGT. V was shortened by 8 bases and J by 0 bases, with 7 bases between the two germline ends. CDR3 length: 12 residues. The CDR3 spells CASARVNTEAFF. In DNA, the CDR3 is TGTGCCAGCGCCCGGGTGAACACTGAAGCTTTCTTT.

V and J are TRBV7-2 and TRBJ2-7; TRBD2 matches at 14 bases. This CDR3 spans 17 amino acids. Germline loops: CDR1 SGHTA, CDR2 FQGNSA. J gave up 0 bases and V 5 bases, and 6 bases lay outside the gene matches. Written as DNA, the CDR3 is TGTGCCAGCAGCCGAGGGACTAGCGGGAGTTACTCCTACGAGCAGTACGTC. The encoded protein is CASSRGTSGSYSYEQYV.

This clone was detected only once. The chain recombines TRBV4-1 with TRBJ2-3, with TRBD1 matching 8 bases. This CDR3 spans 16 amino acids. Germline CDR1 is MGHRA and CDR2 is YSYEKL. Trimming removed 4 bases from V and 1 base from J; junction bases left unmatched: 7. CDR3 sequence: CASSLQGASGTDTQYF. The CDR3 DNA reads TGCGCCAGCAGCCTGCAGGGGGCGTCGGGCACAGATACGCAGTATTTT.